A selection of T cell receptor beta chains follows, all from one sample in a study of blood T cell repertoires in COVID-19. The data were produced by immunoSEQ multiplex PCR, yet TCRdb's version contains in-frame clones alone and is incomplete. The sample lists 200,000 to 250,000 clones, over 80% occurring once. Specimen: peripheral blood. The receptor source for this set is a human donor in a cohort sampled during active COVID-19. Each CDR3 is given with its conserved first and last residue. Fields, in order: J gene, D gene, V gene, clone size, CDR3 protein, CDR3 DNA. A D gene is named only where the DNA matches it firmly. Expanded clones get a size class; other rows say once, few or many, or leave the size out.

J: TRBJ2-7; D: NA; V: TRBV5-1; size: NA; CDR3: CASSLALNTVTYEQYF; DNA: TGCGCCAGCAGCTTGGCCTTAAATACAGTTACCTACGAGCAGTACTTC
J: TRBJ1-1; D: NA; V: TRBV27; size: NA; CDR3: CASSEQGLGAFF; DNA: TGTGCCAGCAGTGAACAGGGTCTTGGAGCTTTCTTT
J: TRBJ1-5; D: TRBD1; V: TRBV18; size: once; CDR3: CASSPRQGYQPQHF; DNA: TGTGCCAGCTCACCACGACAGGGGTATCAGCCCCAGCATTTT
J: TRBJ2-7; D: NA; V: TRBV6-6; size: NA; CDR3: CASSFGSGTYEQYF; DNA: TGTGCCAGCAGTTTTGGTAGCGGCACCTACGAGCAGTACTTC
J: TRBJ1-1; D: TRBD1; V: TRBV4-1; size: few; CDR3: CASSQHRGLGAFF; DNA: TGCGCCAGCAGCCAACACAGGGGGCTCGGAGCTTTCTTT
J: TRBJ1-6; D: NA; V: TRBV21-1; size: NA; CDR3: CASSKYRGRGRNSPLHF; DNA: TGTGCCAGCAGCAAATACAGGGGGCGCGGTCGGAATTCACCCCTCCACTTT
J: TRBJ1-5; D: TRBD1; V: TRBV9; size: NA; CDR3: CASSADNRGAQPQHF; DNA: TGTGCCAGCAGCGCGGATAACAGGGGCGCTCAGCCCCAGCATTTT
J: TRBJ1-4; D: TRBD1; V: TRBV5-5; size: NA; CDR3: CASSVTGTAAEKLFF; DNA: TGTGCCAGCAGCGTCACCGGGACAGCGGCTGAAAAACTGTTTTTT
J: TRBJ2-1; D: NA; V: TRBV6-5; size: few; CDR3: CASRSNSYNEQFF; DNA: TGTGCCAGCAGAAGCAACTCCTACAATGAGCAGTTCTTC
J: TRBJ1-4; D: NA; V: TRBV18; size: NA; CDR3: CASSPQGATNEKLFF; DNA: TGTGCCAGCTCACCACAGGGGGCAACTAATGAAAAACTGTTTTTT
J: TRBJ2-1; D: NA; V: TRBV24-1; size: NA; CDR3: CATSDEKRGSDEQFF; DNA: TGTGCCACCAGTGATGAGAAGAGGGGGAGCGATGAGCAGTTCTTC
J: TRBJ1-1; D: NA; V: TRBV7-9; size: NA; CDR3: CASSLYAENTEAFF; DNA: TGTGCCAGCAGCTTATACGCAGAGAACACTGAAGCTTTCTTT
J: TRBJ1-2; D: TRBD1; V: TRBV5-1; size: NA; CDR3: CASSLGDRTNYGYTF; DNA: TGCGCCAGCAGCTTAGGGGACAGGACTAACTATGGCTACACCTTC
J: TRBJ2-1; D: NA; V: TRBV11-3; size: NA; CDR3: CASSRTTPLSYNEQFF; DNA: TGTGCCAGCAGCAGGACTACCCCCCTCTCCTACAATGAGCAGTTCTTC
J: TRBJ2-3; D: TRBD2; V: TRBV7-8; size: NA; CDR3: CASSSPKGSGNTDTQYF; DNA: TGTGCCAGCAGCTCGCCTAAAGGTAGCGGGAATACAGATACGCAGTATTTT
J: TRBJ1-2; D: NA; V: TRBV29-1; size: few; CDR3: CSARREGYYGYTF; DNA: TGCAGCGCCCGCAGGGAGGGGTACTATGGCTACACCTTC
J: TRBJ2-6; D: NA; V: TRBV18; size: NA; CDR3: CASSPPLTESRPGVLTF; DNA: TGTGCCAGCTCACCACCGCTAACAGAATCGCGACCTGGCGTCCTGACTTTC
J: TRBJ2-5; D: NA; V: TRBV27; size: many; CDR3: CASSHRDTLQETQYF; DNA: TGTGCCAGCAGCCACCGGGACACCCTCCAAGAGACCCAGTACTTC
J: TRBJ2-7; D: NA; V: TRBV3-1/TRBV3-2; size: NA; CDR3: CARSQEQPDRYEQYF; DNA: TGTGCCAGAAGCCAGGAACAGCCCGATAGGTACGAGCAGTACTTC
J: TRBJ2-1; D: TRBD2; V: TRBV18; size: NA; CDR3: CASSPQRGRATYNEQFF; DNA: TGTGCCAGCTCACCACAACGCGGGAGGGCAACCTACAATGAGCAGTTCTTC
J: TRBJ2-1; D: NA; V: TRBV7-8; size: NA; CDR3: CASSLVISSYNEQFF; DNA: TGTGCCAGCAGCTTAGTGATTAGCTCGTACAATGAGCAGTTCTTC
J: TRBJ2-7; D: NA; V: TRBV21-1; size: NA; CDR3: CASSKALWGSSYEQYF; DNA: TGTGCCAGCAGCAAAGCGCTTTGGGGCTCCTCCTACGAGCAGTACTTC
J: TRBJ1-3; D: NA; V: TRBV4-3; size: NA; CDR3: CASILAQNSSGNTIYF; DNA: TGCGCCAGCATACTAGCCCAGAACAGCTCTGGAAACACCATATATTTT
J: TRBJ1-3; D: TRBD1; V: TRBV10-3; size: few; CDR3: CATGGFTNTIYF; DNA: TGTGCCACAGGGGGCTTCACCAACACCATATATTTT
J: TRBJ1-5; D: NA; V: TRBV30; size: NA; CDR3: CAWSRQENQPQHF; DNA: TGTGCCTGGAGTCGGCAGGAAAATCAGCCCCAGCATTTT
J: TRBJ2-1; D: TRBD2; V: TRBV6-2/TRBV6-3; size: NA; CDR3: CASSYSMTSGRSDEQFF; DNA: TGTGCCAGCAGTTATTCGATGACTAGCGGGAGGTCGGATGAGCAGTTCTTC
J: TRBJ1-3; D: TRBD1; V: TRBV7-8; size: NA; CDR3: CASSFHRGPGNTIYF; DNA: TGTGCCAGCAGCTTCCACAGGGGCCCTGGAAACACCATATATTTT
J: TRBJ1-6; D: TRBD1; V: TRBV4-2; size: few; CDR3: CASRQTGGGNSPLHF; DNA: TGTGCCAGCAGACAAACAGGGGGCGGTAATTCACCCCTCCACTTT
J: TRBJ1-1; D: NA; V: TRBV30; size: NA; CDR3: CASFRGLNTEAFF; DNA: TGTGCCTCCTTCAGGGGACTGAACACTGAAGCTTTCTTT
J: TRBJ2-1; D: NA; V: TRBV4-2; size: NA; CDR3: CASSHPRTSGNEQFF; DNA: TGTGCCAGCAGCCACCCTCGCACCTCGGGGAATGAGCAGTTCTTC
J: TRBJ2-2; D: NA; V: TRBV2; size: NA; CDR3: CASSGLSGLRELFF; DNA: TGTGCCAGCAGTGGGTTGTCAGGGTTGAGGGAGCTGTTTTTT
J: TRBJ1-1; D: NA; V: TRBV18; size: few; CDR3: CASSQRTENTEAFF; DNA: TGTGCCAGCTCACAGAGGACAGAGAACACTGAAGCTTTCTTT
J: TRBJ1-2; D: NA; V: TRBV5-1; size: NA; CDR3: CASSFVRGYGYTF; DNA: TGCGCCAGCAGCTTCGTTCGGGGTTATGGCTACACCTTC
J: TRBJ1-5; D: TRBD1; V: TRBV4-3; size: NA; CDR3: CASSQDTGASQPQHF; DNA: TGCGCCAGCAGCCAAGACACAGGGGCAAGTCAGCCCCAGCATTTT
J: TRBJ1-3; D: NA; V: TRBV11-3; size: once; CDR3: CASSPGSGNTIYF; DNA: TGTGCCAGCAGCCCAGGCTCTGGAAACACCATATATTTT
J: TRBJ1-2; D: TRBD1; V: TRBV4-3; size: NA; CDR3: CASSQEGATGRSYGYTF; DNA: TGCGCCAGCAGCCAAGAGGGGGCGACAGGGCGGTCCTATGGCTACACCTTC
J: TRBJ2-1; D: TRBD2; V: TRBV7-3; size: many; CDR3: CASSLAGGRNEQFF; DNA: TGTGCCAGCAGCTTAGCGGGAGGGCGTAATGAGCAGTTCTTC
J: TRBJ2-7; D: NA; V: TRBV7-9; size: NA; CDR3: CASSLSGGDYEQYF; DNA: TGTGCCAGCAGCTTATCTGGAGGGGACTACGAGCAGTACTTC
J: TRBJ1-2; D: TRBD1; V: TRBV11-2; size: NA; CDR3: CASSKAETGHGYTF; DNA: TGTGCCAGCTCCAAGGCCGAGACAGGGCATGGCTACACCTTC
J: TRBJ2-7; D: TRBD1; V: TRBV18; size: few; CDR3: CASSPDRGGSEQYF; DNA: TGTGCCAGCTCACCCGACAGGGGTGGGAGCGAGCAGTACTTC
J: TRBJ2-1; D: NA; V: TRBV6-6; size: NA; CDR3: CASSYGSSYNEQFF; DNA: TGTGCCAGCAGTTACGGCAGCTCCTACAATGAGCAGTTCTTC
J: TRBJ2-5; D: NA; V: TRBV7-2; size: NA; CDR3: CASSFGGDRVRETQYF; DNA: TGTGCCAGCAGCTTCGGGGGGGACAGGGTACGGGAGACCCAGTACTTC
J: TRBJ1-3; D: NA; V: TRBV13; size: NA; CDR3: CASSLLVSGSRSGNTIYF; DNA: TGTGCCAGCAGCTTGCTCGTTTCCGGGAGCCGCTCTGGAAACACCATATATTTT
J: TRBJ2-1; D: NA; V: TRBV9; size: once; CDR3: CASSVDNPRSNEQFF; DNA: TGTGCCAGCAGCGTAGATAACCCTCGGAGCAATGAGCAGTTCTTC
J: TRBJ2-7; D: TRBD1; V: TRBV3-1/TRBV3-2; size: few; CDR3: CASSQDRGRYEQYF; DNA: TGTGCCAGCAGCCAAGACAGGGGGCGTTACGAGCAGTACTTC
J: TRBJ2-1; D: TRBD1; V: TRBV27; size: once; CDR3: CASSLPRTGDTYNEQFF; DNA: TGTGCCAGCAGTTTACCCCGGACAGGGGACACCTACAATGAGCAGTTCTTC
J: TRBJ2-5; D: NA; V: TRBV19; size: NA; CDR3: CASSIDRAETQYF; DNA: TGTGCCAGTAGTATAGACAGGGCAGAGACCCAGTACTTC
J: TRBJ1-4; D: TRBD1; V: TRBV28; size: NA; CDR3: CASSLTGRREKLFF; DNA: TGTGCCAGCAGCTTGACAGGGCGTCGCGAAAAACTGTTTTTT
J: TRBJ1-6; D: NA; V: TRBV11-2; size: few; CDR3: CASSLRGGNSPLHF; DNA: TGTGCCAGCAGCTTACGGGGTGGGAACTCACCCCTCCACTTT
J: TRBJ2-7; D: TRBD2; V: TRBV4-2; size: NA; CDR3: CASSQNRGRVRHEQYF; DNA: TGTGCCAGCAGCCAAAACCGCGGGAGAGTTAGGCACGAGCAGTACTTC
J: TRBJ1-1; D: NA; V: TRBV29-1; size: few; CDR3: CSGGPGHPDGAFF; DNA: TGCAGCGGGGGACCGGGACACCCGGACGGGGCTTTCTTT
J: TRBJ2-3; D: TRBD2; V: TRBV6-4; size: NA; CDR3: CASSDESSSGRAADTQYF; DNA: TGTGCCAGCAGTGACGAGAGTTCTAGCGGGAGGGCCGCAGATACGCAGTATTTT
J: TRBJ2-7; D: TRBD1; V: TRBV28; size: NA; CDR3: CASSIRQGRSYEQYF; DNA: TGTGCCAGCAGTATCCGACAGGGGCGCTCCTACGAGCAGTACTTC
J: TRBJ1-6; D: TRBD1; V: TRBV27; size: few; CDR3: CASYSVDRGLKGSPLHF; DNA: TGTGCCAGCTATTCTGTCGACAGGGGACTTAAGGGGTCACCCCTCCACTTT
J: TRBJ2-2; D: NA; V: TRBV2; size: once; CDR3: CASSVVAGAGTGELFF; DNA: TGTGCCAGCAGCGTCGTGGCAGGGGCTGGCACCGGGGAGCTGTTTTTT
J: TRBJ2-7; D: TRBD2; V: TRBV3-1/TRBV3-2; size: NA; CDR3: CASSQRLAGTGEQYF; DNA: TGTGCCAGCAGCCAAAGACTAGCGGGAACGGGGGAGCAGTACTTC
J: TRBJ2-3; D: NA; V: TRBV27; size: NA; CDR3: CASSSSGLRTDTQYF; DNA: TGTGCTAGCAGTTCCTCCGGACTTCGCACAGATACGCAGTATTTT
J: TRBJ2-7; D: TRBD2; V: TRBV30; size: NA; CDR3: CAWSGLAGGSSSYEQYF; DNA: TGTGCCTGGAGTGGGTTAGCGGGAGGGTCCAGCTCCTACGAGCAGTACTTC
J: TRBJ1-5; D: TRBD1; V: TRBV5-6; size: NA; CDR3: CASSPGTGVNQPQHF; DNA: TGTGCCAGCAGCCCCGGGACAGGGGTCAATCAGCCCCAGCATTTT
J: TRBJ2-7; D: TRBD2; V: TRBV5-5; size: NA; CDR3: CASSPVAGAPYEQYF; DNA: TGTGCCAGCAGCCCCGTAGCGGGAGCCCCCTACGAGCAGTACTTC